The 26 T cell receptor beta chains listed next were all sequenced from one sample in a study of blood T cell repertoires in COVID-19. Libraries were prepared by immunoSEQ multiplex PCR; TCRdb keeps only in-frame clonotypes and omits some of them. This sample has about 230,000 clones, with approximately 88% found just once. The sequenced sample consisted of peripheral blood. These receptors were collected from a middle-aged man with acute or convalescent COVID-19.

The CDR3 DNA follows: TGTGCCAGCTCCCCTCCGTCGGGCGGGAGAACAGATACGCAGTATTTT. Its translation: CASSPPSGGRTDTQYF. The chain combines TRBV5-4 with TRBJ2-3; the match to TRBD2 covers 7 bases. After removal of 7 bases from V and 3 bases from J, the junction contained 14 bases not matched to a gene. The CDR3 spans 16 residues. CDR1 and CDR2 (germline): SGHNT, YYREEE (reference sequence).

The chain joins TRBV25-1 to TRBJ1-1; a weak D match, TRBD1 (6 bases). Germline CDR1 is MGHDK and CDR2 is SYGVNS. CDR3 length: 13 amino acids. V was cut by 3 bases and J by 3 bases, with 8 bases left in between. The CDR3 DNA follows: TGTGCCAGCAGTGACCGGACAGACACTGAAGCTTTCTTT. Residues: CASSDRTDTEAFF.

The CDR3 spells CASMRDNQPQHF. The DNA for the CDR3 is TGTGCCAGCATGAGGGATAATCAGCCCCAGCATTTT. This sequence joins TRBV6-1 and TRBJ1-5; D gene uncertain. This CDR3 has 12 amino acids. Trimming stripped 7 bases from V and 4 bases from J, with 8 bases between. Germline V gene data show CDR1 as MNHNS and CDR2 as SASEGT.

The V and J genes are TRBV11-3 and TRBJ2-1, with D possibly being TRBD1 (6 bases). Germline assignment: CDR1 SGHNT and CDR2 YENEEA. V was cut by 5 bases and J by 9 bases, with 11 bases left in between. This CDR3 comprises 12 residues. The CDR3 region is CASSPTRGEQFF. CDR3 DNA: TGTGCCAGCAGCCCGACCAGGGGTGAGCAGTTCTTC.

V usage is TRBV4-3 and J usage is TRBJ1-1; D is perhaps TRBD1 (5 bases). The CDR3 loop spans 14 amino acids. The V gene's germline CDR1 is LGHNA and CDR2 YSLEER. With 2 bases removed from V and 6 bases from J, the gap between germline ends came to 13 bases. This CDR3 is CASSQLTGGSEAFF. CDR3 coding DNA: TGCGCCAGCAGCCAATTGACGGGGGGTTCTGAAGCTTTCTTT.

Here the CDR3 reads CAITRKQGDSPLHF. Here the CDR3 DNA reads TGTGCCATCACTAGGAAACAGGGGGATTCACCCCTCCACTTT. The genes are TRBV10-3 and TRBJ1-6, with TRBD1 matching over 8 bases. The CDR3 has 14 residues. V lost 7 bases and J lost 8; bases outside the gene matches: 7. Germline V gene lookup returns CDR1 ENHRY and CDR2 SYGVKD.

V is TRBV5-1 and J is TRBJ2-2; 7 nucleotides align to TRBD2. The length of the CDR3 is 14 residues. CDR1 is SGHRS, CDR2 YFSETQ, per germline. V gave up 6 bases and J gave up 4 bases; unmatched junction bases: 6. CDR3 amino acids: CASTLGGSTGELFF. DNA for the CDR3: TGCGCCAGCACCCTGGGGGGGAGCACCGGGGAGCTGTTTTTT.

This chain uses TRBV6-5 with TRBJ1-5; TRBD1 aligns across 9 bases. Unmatched junction bases numbered 3, after V lost 6 bases and J lost 0 bases. CDR3 size: 15 residues. Germline assignment: CDR1 MNHEY and CDR2 SVGAGI. CDR3 DNA sequence: TGTGCCAGCAGATGGACAGGGGATAGCAATCAGCCCCAGCATTTT. Translation: CASRWTGDSNQPQHF.

The chain combines TRBV19 with TRBJ1-5; 11 bases are a match to TRBD1. J lost 5 bases, V lost 4 bases, and 4 bases had no gene match. The CDR3 is 15 amino acids. Germline lookup yields CDR1 LNHDA and CDR2 SQIVND (reference sequence). CDR3 residues: CASSKGQGAYQPQHF. The DNA for the CDR3 is TGTGCCAGTAGTAAAGGACAGGGGGCCTATCAGCCCCAGCATTTT.

This chain joins TRBV27 and TRBJ1-1, with 9 bases that match TRBD1. Germline V gene data show CDR1 as MNHEY and CDR2 as SMNVEV (reference sequence). The CDR3 length is 12 residues. Trimming took 8 bases from V and 5 from J; bases not matched to a gene: 3. The CDR3 nucleotides read TGTGCCAGCCGACAGGGGGGGACTGAAGCTTTCTTT. It yields the protein CASRQGGTEAFF.

The chain employs TRBV7-2 and TRBJ2-1; TRBD2 is a possible D gene (6 bases). Germline V gene sequence: CDR1 SGHTA, CDR2 FQGNSA. The CDR3 has 14 amino acids. The germline V and J ends were trimmed by 1 base and 8 bases, with 12 bases remaining between them. The chain's CDR3 is CASSLGREIYEQFF. The CDR3 DNA reads as TGTGCCAGCAGCTTAGGCCGGGAGATATATGAGCAGTTCTTC.

For this clone: At one end the junction does not follow the germline gene, possibly because of a read error. The chain joins TRBV3-1 (or the pseudogene TRBV3-2) to TRBJ2-3, with 7 bases aligning to TRBD1. This CDR3 comprises 11 residues. From germline, CDR1 is LGHDT and CDR2 YNNKEL (reference sequence). For the CDR3, the DNA is TGTGCCAGCAGCCAAGGGACAGGCACGGTGTTC. This gives the protein CASSQGTGTVF.

The J gene is TRBJ2-1, the V gene TRBV7-3; a possible D gene is TRBD2 (7 bases). CDR3 length: 14 amino acids. The V end was cut by 3 bases, the J end by 6 bases, with 12 bases between. Per the germline V gene, CDR1 is SGHTA and CDR2 is FQGTGA. Here the CDR3 reads CASSLGGGPNEQFF. CDR3 nucleotides: TGTGCCAGCAGCTTGGGCGGGGGCCCCAATGAGCAGTTCTTC.

This chain joins TRBV4-3 and TRBJ1-2, with 7 bases matching TRBD1. After removal of 0 bases from V and 4 bases from J, the junction contained 5 bases not matched to a gene. Per the germline V gene, CDR1 is LGHNA and CDR2 is YSLEER. This CDR3 contains 15 residues. The CDR3 coding sequence is TGCGCCAGCAGCCAAGATTTGGACAGGCTCTATGGCTACACCTTC. Translation: CASSQDLDRLYGYTF.

V gene TRBV9 combines with J gene TRBJ2-1; 7 nucleotides match TRBD2. The CDR3 has 12 residues. The germline CDR1 and CDR2 sequences are SGDLS and YYNGEE. J was trimmed by 10 bases and V by 3 bases; bases with no gene match: 4. This CDR3 is CASSGDYGEQFF. The CDR3 nucleotides are TGTGCCAGCAGCGGGGACTACGGGGAGCAGTTCTTC.

The rearrangement uses TRBV30 and TRBJ1-1; D remains unclear. The CDR3 is made up of 10 amino acids. V gave up 7 bases and J gave up 6 bases, with 9 bases separating them. The V gene's germline CDR1 is GTSNPN and CDR2 SVGIG (reference sequence). Here the CDR3 DNA reads TGTGCCTCGACCGGAGCTGAAGCTTTCTTT. Translated: CASTGAEAFF. The entire variable domain, with the rest obtained from reference TRBV30 and TRBJ1-1, is as follows: SQTIHQWPATLVQPVGSPLSLECTVEGTSNPNLYWYRQAAGRGLQLLFYSVGIGQISSEVPQNLSASRPQDRQFILSSKKLLLSDSGFYLCASTGAEAFFGQGTRLTVV.

This sequence joins TRBV18 and TRBJ2-1; 15 bases agree with TRBD2. The CDR3 has 20 residues. Germline V gene data show CDR1 as KGHSH and CDR2 as LQKENI. The J segment lost 3 bases and the V segment lost 3 bases, leaving 12 bases of the junction unmatched. The DNA for the CDR3 is TGTGCCAGCTCACCTTATAGGACTAGCGGGAGGGTTAGTATCTACAATGAGCAGTTCTTC. It translates to CASSPYRTSGRVSIYNEQFF.

The genes are TRBV4-2 and TRBJ1-2, with a tentative D call TRBD1 (6 bases). V was clipped by 4 bases and J by 4 bases, with 13 bases between them. The CDR3 runs to 14 residues. Germline V gives CDR1 LGHNA, CDR2 YNFKEQ. The CDR3 spells CASSPTGSVYGYTF. In DNA form, the CDR3 reads TGTGCCAGCAGCCCAACAGGGTCAGTCTATGGCTACACCTTC.

The chain recombines TRBV7-3 with TRBJ2-1; D is perhaps TRBD2 (6 bases). The length of the CDR3 is 15 residues. CDR1 is SGHTA, CDR2 FQGTGA, per germline. Trimming stripped 5 bases from V and 5 bases from J, with 16 bases between. CDR3 DNA sequence: TGTGCCAGCAGCCCGAACGGCGGGACGGACAATGAGCAGTTCTTC. It yields the protein CASSPNGGTDNEQFF.

V gene TRBV18 combines with J gene TRBJ1-2; 8 nucleotides agree with TRBD1. The germline gives CDR1 KGHSH, CDR2 LQKENI. The V segment lost 3 bases and the J segment 8 bases; nucleotides outside the gene matches: 8. CDR3 length equals 14 residues. This CDR3 reads CASSPQGQEDGYTF. DNA of the CDR3: TGTGCCAGCTCACCCCAGGGACAGGAGGACGGCTACACCTTC.

V usage is TRBV15 and J usage is TRBJ1-5, with D possibly being TRBD1 (5 bases). The CDR3 is 18 residues long. In germline, CDR1 is LNHNV, CDR2 YYDKDF (reference sequence). The V end was cut by 0 bases, the J end by 1 base, with 16 bases between. In nucleotides, the CDR3 is TGTGCCACCAGCAGAGATCCGGTAGGCAGGGAAAGCAATCAGCCCCAGCATTTT. Amino acid sequence: CATSRDPVGRESNQPQHF.

CDR3 region: CASSTQGTHYNEQFF. CDR3 DNA sequence: TGCGCCAGCAGCACCCAGGGGACACACTACAATGAGCAGTTCTTC. V and J are TRBV5-1 and TRBJ2-1, with D tentatively TRBD1 (6 bases). CDR1 is SGHRS and CDR2 is YFSETQ in the germline V gene. Trimming removed 4 bases at V and 3 bases at J, with 14 bases between. The CDR3 totals 15 residues.

The J gene is TRBJ2-1, the V gene TRBV7-9; TRBD2 is a possible D gene (5 bases). Trimming removed 5 bases at V and 6 bases at J, with 17 bases between. CDR1 and CDR2 from the germline V gene are SEHNR and FQNEAQ (reference sequence). This CDR3 spans 15 amino acids. CDR3 DNA: TGTGCCAGCAGCATCGGGGAGAATAGAGGCAATGAGCAGTTCTTC. This codes for CASSIGENRGNEQFF.

J is TRBJ2-7 and V is TRBV2; maybe TRBD1 (6 bases). The V end was cut by 4 bases, the J end by 6 bases, with 13 bases between. Looked up from germline, CDR1 is SNHLY and CDR2 is FYNNEI. The CDR3 is 13 residues long. The CDR3 sequence: CASSGATGTEQYF. DNA of the CDR3: TGTGCCAGCAGTGGAGCTACAGGGACCGAGCAGTACTTC.

V is TRBV5-1 and J is TRBJ1-4, with a possible D match to TRBD1 (6 bases). The germline V gene encodes CDR1 SGHRS and CDR2 YFSETQ. The CDR3 sequence is 17 residues long. V dropped 2 bases and J dropped 7 bases, with 21 bases sitting between them. CDR3 protein: CASSFGTSGPRSEKLFF. DNA of the CDR3: TGCGCCAGCAGCTTCGGGACATCTGGACCCCGGAGTGAAAAACTGTTTTTT.

The chain joins TRBV3-1 (or the pseudogene TRBV3-2) to TRBJ1-5; TRBD1 matches at 7 bases. V shed 3 bases, J shed 4 bases, and the junction held 3 bases outside the gene matches. The CDR3 runs 14 residues. Germline values: CDR1 LGHDT, CDR2 YNNKEL (reference sequence). The CDR3 DNA is TGTGCCAGCAGCCACTCAGGGGGAAATCAGCCCCAGCATTTT. This encodes CASSHSGGNQPQHF.